This record concerns one T cell receptor beta chain sequence. Antigen specificity is unknown. This sample was taken from a study of shared clonotypes between healthy human individuals. Looking at the study overall: Used for every donor were three CD4 naive, three CD4 memory, two CD8 naive and one CD8 memory plate.

Trimming cost V 1 base and J 2 bases, with 14 bases left between them. The CDR3 contains 16 residues. Germline V gives CDR1 SGHDN, CDR2 FVKESK. Study-wide results and limits: Incompleteness in sorted-subset sequencing, despite large depth, was shown by rarefaction.

Subsets obtained from CD4+ cells comprised CD45RA+ naive and CD45RA-negative memory cells. Some clones are missing from TCRdb's copy, which holds only in-frame ones; the method was immunoSEQ multiplex PCR. The sample has about 520,000 clones; roughly 95% are singletons. Source material: naive CD4+ T cells sorted from blood. Noted subset: CD45RA+ positively selected. This chain links TRBV14 with TRBJ1-2; D might be TRBD1 (6 bases). This clonotype was obtained from a woman under 40 in good health. CDR3 in DNA: TGTGCCAGCAGCCAAGGGTTACAGGGTTGGAACTATGGCTACACCTTC. Its protein product is CASSQGLQGWNYGYTF.